This T cell receptor beta chain was captured in a study of blood T cell repertoires in COVID-19. Study-level information: Sites across the United States, Italy and Spain contributed samples from acute and convalescent COVID-19. T cells, B-cell-depleted T cells, or PBMCs supplied cDNA or gDNA.

In the authors' methods: Amplifying reference gene primers gave estimates of nucleated cell counts. TCRdb's table, derived via immunoSEQ multiplex PCR, lists solely in-frame clones and lacks some. From that table come the V and J calls and clone size; the DNA was used to work out D and trimming. The data contain 200,000 or so clones, 88% of them singletons. Germline lookup yields CDR1 SGDLS and CDR2 YYNGEE. After removal of 3 bases from V and 6 bases from J, the junction contained 6 bases not matched to a gene. CDR3 length equals 15 residues. The sequence derives from a man between 65 and 85 years old with acute or convalescent COVID-19. This rearrangement joins TRBV9 to TRBJ2-1, with TRBD2 identical over 10 bases. The sample consisted of peripheral blood. CDR3 region: CASSALAGGRNEQFF. The CDR3 DNA is TGTGCCAGCAGCGCTTTAGCGGGAGGTCGCAATGAGCAGTTCTTC.